This is a list of T cell receptor beta chains from one sample in a study of control samples from healthy donors and cancer patients. The table came from immunoSEQ multiplex PCR; TCRdb's copy has only in-frame clones and leaves some out. The sample includes 110,000 or so clones, 85% to 90% of them seen just once. Sequencing used blood. The source is a man between 25 and 39 years old in good health. Each CDR3 is given with its conserved first and last residue.

16	TRBV7-3	TRBJ2-3	CASSLGRGGMRDTQYF
15	TRBV19	TRBJ2-2	CASSIGGTDTGELFF
17	TRBV4-1	TRBJ1-6	CASSQGDGSKPHSPLHF
14	TRBV6-4	TRBJ1-5	CASSDGTSNQPQHF
18	TRBV28	TRBJ2-1	CASSFSKGGTGVGNEQFF
15	TRBV6-5	TRBJ1-6	CASSTLKYNNSPLHF
12	TRBV28	TRBJ1-5	CATRQGDQPQHF
15	TRBV15	TRBJ2-3	CATSRDQRGGDTQYF
15	TRBV6-5	TRBJ2-5	CASSYGTGGFETQYF
12	TRBV5-6	TRBJ2-3	CASSPQPDTQYF
15	TRBV7-9	TRBJ2-6	CASSFSEAGANVLTF
15	TRBV11-3	TRBJ1-1	CASSFPGRTNTEAFF
13	TRBV3-1/TRBV3-2	TRBJ2-3	CASGPRGTDTQYF
15	TRBV4-1	TRBJ1-1	CASSLPGLIDTEAFF
14	TRBV19	TRBJ1-1	CATWEGGENTEAFF
16	TRBV5-6	TRBJ1-1	CASSSGQSLQNTEAFF
14	TRBV28	TRBJ2-7	CASRHRDTPYEQYF
10	TRBV29-1	TRBJ1-2	CSVENYGYTF
13	TRBV25-1	TRBJ2-6	CASSRAGANVLTF
14	TRBV6-6	TRBJ2-3	CASSHRPPRNTQYF
17	TRBV27	TRBJ1-2	CASSFYGQGGGNYGYTF
15	TRBV12-5	TRBJ2-3	CASGLGTSVTDTQYF